These 25 T cell receptor beta chains were all obtained from the same sample, sequenced in a study of regulatory T cells in long-lasting Graves disease. Combining iRepertoire HTBI primers with Arm-PCR of CDR3 regions, the authors built TCR beta libraries. TCRdb itself ran the multiplex PCR reads through MiXCR, one entry per CDR3 protein. The table has 200,000 to 250,000 distinct CDR3 sequences, 15% to 20% seen once. Time point described: newly diagnosed GD, antithyroid drugs for less than 3 months. PBMCs were the source of the RNA used for TCR sequencing. Here the sequenced sample was peripheral blood mononuclear cells (PBMCs), taken at new diagnosis, from a patient treated with antithyroid drugs. All receptors come from a female donor with Graves disease.

At least ten counts were recorded for this clonotype. The chain has TRBV15 and TRBJ1-2; D remains unclear. V lost 0 bases to trimming and J lost 7 bases, with 15 bases between them. The CDR3 totals 15 residues. Germline V lookup: CDR1 LNHNV, CDR2 YYDKDF (reference sequence). The CDR3 reads CATSRDVGSLGGYTF. The DNA of the CDR3 is TGTGCCACCAGCAGAGATGTAGGGAGCTTGGGTGGCTACACCTTC.

Remarks on this clonotype: A much larger clonotype is one base distant, so this may be a read error. This chain connects TRBV15 to TRBJ2-7; maybe TRBD2 (6 bases). The CDR3 has 17 residues. CDR1 and CDR2 (germline): LNHNV, YYDKDF (reference sequence). The V gene lost 1 base and the J gene lost 7 bases, with 23 bases spanning the gap. The CDR3 bases are TGTGCCACCAGCAGAGCTAACCCGGGACTCCGGGGTAATGAGCAGTACTTC. It translates to CATSRANPGLRGNEQYF.

This clonotype appeared many times. A far larger clone is only one base removed, so a read error is likely. The rearrangement uses TRBV20-1 and TRBJ2-1, with 7 positions matching TRBD2. CDR3 length equals 14 residues. Germline values: CDR1 DFQATT, CDR2 SNEGSKA (reference sequence). CDR3 DNA: TGCAGTGCTAGGGATGGAGCGGGAAGCGAGACCCCGTACTTC. Translated, it gives CSARDGAGSETPYF.

The CDR3 region has the DNA TGTGCCAGTAGTGGGGGGTCGCTGGCACAAGAGACCCAGTACTTC. Translation gives CASSGGSLAQETQYF. The chain recombines TRBV19 with TRBJ2-5; possibly TRBD2 for D (6 bases). This CDR3 contains 15 residues. Germline V gene sequence: CDR1 LNHDA, CDR2 SQIVND (reference sequence). The germline V and J ends were trimmed by 5 bases and 2 bases, with 15 bases remaining between them.

Details on this clonotype: This sequence is one base from a far larger clone and is likely a read error. The rearrangement links TRBV27 to TRBJ2-5; D not certain. Germline CDR1 is MNHEY and CDR2 is SMNVEV (reference sequence). Trimming stripped 4 bases from V and 11 bases from J, with 26 bases between. The CDR3 contains 16 residues. CDR3 nucleotides: TGTGCCAGCAGTTCTTGGCTCGGCGGCCGTAACAATGAGCAGTACTTC. This sequence encodes CASSSWLGGRNNEQYF.

This clonotype was picked up many times. The chain combines TRBV5-1 with TRBJ1-1, with a possible D match to TRBD1 (5 bases). The ends were cut back, 4 bases at V and 1 base at J, with 14 bases in the middle. Germline V gives CDR1 SGHRS, CDR2 YFSETQ. The CDR3 runs 15 residues. The CDR3 here is CASSATGAENTEAFF. The CDR3 DNA reads as TGCGCCAGCAGCGCTACCGGGGCGGAGAACACTGAAGCTTTCTTT.

This clonotype has at least ten counts. V is TRBV11-2 and J is TRBJ1-2; 7 bases are a match to TRBD1. Germline-derived CDR1 and CDR2 are SGHAT and FQNNGV. The CDR3 has 16 residues. The junction had 11 bases not matched to a gene; V was cut back by 4 bases and J by 3 bases. The CDR3 region is CASSSPEQGWDYGYTF. CDR3 coding DNA: TGTGCCAGCAGCTCACCCGAACAGGGGTGGGACTATGGCTACACCTTC. Filled out from reference TRBV11-2 and TRBJ1-2, the complete variable domain reads EAGVAQSPRYKIIEKRQSVAFWCNPISGHATLYWYQQILGQGPKLLIQFQNNGVVDDSQLPKDRFSAERLKGVDSTLKIQPAKLEDSAVYLCASSSPEQGWDYGYTFGSGTRLTVV.

This clonotype was observed at least ten times. The chain links TRBV15 to TRBJ1-6; D ambiguous. Trimming left V 4 bases short and J 6 bases short, with 13 bases between. The CDR3 is 15 amino acids. Germline assignment: CDR1 LNHNV and CDR2 YYDKDF (reference sequence). CDR3 residues: CATSTPSRANSPLHF. The CDR3 region has the DNA TGTGCCACCAGCACACCCAGCAGAGCTAATTCACCCCTCCACTTT.

This clonotype came up many times. The chain is built from TRBV12-3 or TRBV12-4 and TRBJ1-5, with 7 bases identical to TRBD1. There are 15 residues in the CDR3. J was trimmed by 1 base and V by 5 bases; bases with no gene match: 5. CDR3 sequence: CASSQRQGSNQPQHF. The CDR3, as DNA: TGTGCCAGCAGTCAAAGACAGGGAAGCAATCAGCCCCAGCATTTT.

This clonotype was recorded many times. The CDR3 here is CASSFGREMNTEAFF. CDR3 DNA: TGTGCCAGCAGCTTTGGGAGGGAGATGAACACTGAAGCTTTCTTT. V usage is TRBV11-2 and J usage is TRBJ1-1; D gene unclear. Trimming removed 3 bases at V and 0 bases at J, with 11 bases between. The CDR3 totals 15 residues. CDR1 SGHAT and CDR2 FQNNGV come from the germline V gene. Together with reference TRBV11-2 and TRBJ1-1, the CDR3 gives the full variable domain: EAGVAQSPRYKIIEKRQSVAFWCNPISGHATLYWYQQILGQGPKLLIQFQNNGVVDDSQLPKDRFSAERLKGVDSTLKIQPAKLEDSAVYLCASSFGREMNTEAFFGQGTRLTVV.

This clonotype occurred a few times. The chain is built from TRBV20-1 and TRBJ2-1, with 9 bases aligning to TRBD1. Germline CDR1 DFQATT, CDR2 SNEGSKA (reference sequence). This CDR3 has 14 residues. Unmatched junction bases numbered 1, after V lost 2 bases and J lost 2 bases. CDR3 DNA: TGCAGTGCTAGAACAGGGGGCGCCTACAATGAGCAGTTCTTC. Protein sequence: CSARTGGAYNEQFF.

In its sample, this clonotype was seen a few times. This chain connects TRBV24-1 to TRBJ2-6, with 13 bases fitting TRBD2. Trimming at V came to 9 bases and at J to 12 bases, leaving 4 bases not matched to a gene. The CDR3 covers 13 residues. Per the germline V gene, CDR1 is KGHDR and CDR2 is SFDVKD. CDR3 region: CATGTSGTGVLTF. DNA of the CDR3: TGTGCCACCGGGACTAGCGGGACCGGCGTCCTGACTTTC.

This clonotype was detected many times. CDR3 nucleotides: TGTGCCAGCAGCTTCCTTGGAAAAAAAAATGAGCAGTTCTTC. It encodes CASSFLGKKNEQFF. The rearrangement uses TRBV28 and TRBJ2-1; no reliable D call. Germline V gene data show CDR1 as MDHEN and CDR2 as SYDVKM. V lost 6 bases, J lost 7 bases, and 16 bases lay in between. CDR3 length equals 14 residues.

This clonotype was picked up a small number of times. This chain joins TRBV6-5 and TRBJ2-7, with TRBD2 matching over 8 bases. V lost 2 bases and J lost 4; bases outside the gene matches: 13. There are 17 residues in the CDR3. Germline CDR1 and CDR2: MNHEY and SVGAGI. The CDR3 DNA reads TGTGCCAGCAGTTACGTCCCGGGGGGGGGCGGGCGATACGAGCAGTACTTC. It translates to CASSYVPGGGGRYEQYF.

In this sample, this clonotype turned up many times. The CDR3 nucleotides are TGTGCCAGTAGTATAGGTCCAGGGGTGGGGAAAGCCAAAAACATTCAGTACTTC. As protein: CASSIGPGVGKAKNIQYF. V usage is TRBV19 and J usage is TRBJ2-4; D is possibly TRBD1 (6 bases). Trimming cost V 1 base and J 0 bases, with 16 bases left between them. The germline CDR1 and CDR2 sequences are LNHDA and SQIVND (reference sequence). This CDR3 spans 18 amino acids.

This clonotype was observed at least ten times. V is TRBV12-3 or TRBV12-4 and J is TRBJ2-7; D might be TRBD2 (5 bases). Trimming took 5 bases from V and 2 from J, leaving 7 bases between them. This CDR3 region has 12 residues. DNA of the CDR3: TGTGCCAGCAGTCGGGATCCCTACGAGCAGTACTTC. Residues: CASSRDPYEQYF.

This chain links TRBV30 with TRBJ2-7; either TRBD1 or TRBD2 may fit D (5 bases each). This CDR3 is 16 amino acids long. Trimming took 3 bases from V and 6 from J, leaving 24 bases between them. Germline assignment: CDR1 GTSNPN and CDR2 SVGIG (reference sequence). The CDR3 DNA reads TGTGCCTGGAGGCCCCTACGGGGCAGAGCAGTCGCCGAGCAGTACTTC. It is translated as CAWRPLRGRAVAEQYF.

This clonotype has at least ten counts. The chain joins TRBV12-3 or TRBV12-4 to TRBJ2-5; D unresolved. The CDR3 runs 16 residues. V lost 5 bases to trimming and J lost 4 bases, with 20 bases between them. The CDR3 loop reads CASSPYKGPVRETQYF. For the CDR3, the DNA is TGTGCCAGCAGTCCGTACAAGGGCCCCGTGAGAGAGACCCAGTACTTC.

On this clonotype itself: At one boundary the junction diverges from the germline segment, which might be a read error. The chain carries TRBV19 and TRBJ2-5; TRBD2 aligns across 7 bases. Germline CDR1 reads LNHDA; CDR2 reads SQIVND (reference sequence). The CDR3 totals 14 residues. CDR3 loop: CASSRGVYQETRYF. The DNA of the CDR3 is TGTGCCAGTAGTCGGGGGGTTTACCAAGAGACCCGGTACTTC.

This clonotype has ten or more counts. This chain connects TRBV27 to TRBJ2-3; 11 bases align to TRBD2. The CDR3 runs to 19 residues. In germline, CDR1 is MNHEY, CDR2 SMNVEV (reference sequence). V was pared by 6 bases and J by 1 base, with 15 bases of the junction left unmatched. CDR3 protein: CASSLKSPGLAARTDTQYF. CDR3 coding DNA: TGTGCCAGCAGCTTAAAGTCCCCGGGACTAGCGGCACGCACAGATACGCAGTATTTT.

Remarks on this clonotype: A much larger clone is a single base away; this may be a read error. The chain combines TRBV30 with TRBJ2-2; D is uncertain. Trimming removed 3 bases from V and 5 bases from J, with 10 bases in between. From germline, CDR1 is GTSNPN and CDR2 SVGIG (reference sequence). The length of the CDR3 is 13 residues. DNA of the CDR3: TGTGCCTGGAGGCCTGATTGGACCGGGGAGCTGTTTTTT. Translated, it gives CAWRPDWTGELFF.

J is TRBJ2-3 and V is TRBV7-2; D gene unclear. From germline, CDR1 is SGHTA and CDR2 FQGNSA. This CDR3 region has 14 residues. The V end lost 5 bases, the J end lost 2 bases, and 11 bases lay between the germline ends. The CDR3 DNA sequence: TGTGCCAGCAGCAGTAAAGGGATCACAGATACGCAGTATTTT. It encodes CASSSKGITDTQYF.

This clonotype occurred many times. The genes are TRBV19 and TRBJ2-2; 12 nucleotides align to TRBD1. V lost 5 bases and J lost 5; bases outside the gene matches: 6. This CDR3 contains 16 residues. CDR1 and CDR2 (germline): LNHDA, SQIVND (reference sequence). For the CDR3, the DNA is TGTGCCAGTAGTTGGGACAGGGGGCGTAGGACCGGGGAGCTGTTTTTT. This codes for CASSWDRGRRTGELFF. The variable domain in full, completed from reference TRBV19 and TRBJ2-2, reads DGGITQSPKYLFRKEGQNVTLSCEQNLNHDAMYWYRQDPGQGLRLIYYSQIVNDFQKGDIAEGYSVSREKKESFPLTVTSAQKNPTAFYLCASSWDRGRRTGELFFGEGSRLTVL.

In this sample, this clonotype turned up many times. The chain has TRBV5-8 and TRBJ1-2; TRBD1 might be the D (5 bases). Germline CDR1 and CDR2: SGHTS and YDEGEE. The CDR3 has 13 amino acids. The DNA for the CDR3 is TGTGCTCCCTGGGACCGAGTTAACTATGGCTACACCTTC. This codes for CAPWDRVNYGYTF.

This clonotype was detected only a few times. The genes are TRBV4-3 and TRBJ1-3; possibly TRBD1 for D (5 bases). Germline values: CDR1 LGHNA, CDR2 YSLEER. This CDR3 contains 15 residues. Trimming shortened V by 0 bases and J by 4 bases, and 10 bases separated the two germline ends. The CDR3 DNA sequence: TGCGCCAGCAGCCAAGACCGGGGGTCAGGAAACACCATATATTTT. It codes for CASSQDRGSGNTIYF.